Following are 8 T cell receptor beta chains from one sample sequenced in a study of blood T cell repertoires in COVID-19. Libraries were prepared by immunoSEQ multiplex PCR; TCRdb keeps only in-frame clonotypes and omits some of them. The sample records approximately 170,000 clones, about 81% being singletons. Sequences were obtained from peripheral blood. Receptor source: a man between 60 and 75 years old with active or convalescent COVID-19.

Note on this clone: The same CDR3 is also encoded by other DNA sequences in this sample. This sequence joins TRBV3-1 (or the pseudogene TRBV3-2) and TRBJ2-7, with TRBD2 matching 9 bases. Looked up from germline, CDR1 is LGHDT and CDR2 is YNNKEL (reference sequence). With V trimmed by 3 bases and J by 1 base, 1 base remained unmatched. CDR3 length: 14 residues. The CDR3 DNA reads TGTGCCAGCAGCCAGACTAGCGGATCCTACGAGCAGTACTTC. Translated: CASSQTSGSYEQYF.

The chain links TRBV19 to TRBJ1-5; D is ambiguous. Germline V gene sequence: CDR1 LNHDA, CDR2 SQIVND (reference sequence). V was shortened by 5 bases and J by 6 bases, with 11 bases between the two germline ends. The CDR3 is 13 residues long. The CDR3 DNA follows: TGTGCCAGTAGTCAAAGGCCGGGTCAGCCCCAGCATTTT. This translates into CASSQRPGQPQHF.

The genes are TRBV11-3 and TRBJ2-5; TRBD2 aligns across 8 bases. Germline V lookup: CDR1 SGHNT, CDR2 YENEEA. V shed 5 bases, J shed 5 bases, and the junction held 7 bases outside the gene matches. The CDR3 runs to 14 residues. In DNA, the CDR3 is TGTGCCAGCAGCCCGAGCGGGAGAGGCGAGACCCAGTACTTC. Protein sequence: CASSPSGRGETQYF.

V gene TRBV28 combines with J gene TRBJ1-2; TRBD1 might be the D (5 bases). Trimming left V 5 bases short and J 7 bases short, with 14 bases between. CDR3 length: 13 amino acids. Per germline, CDR1 MDHEN and CDR2 SYDVKM. DNA of the CDR3: TGTGCCAGCAGTCCTGGGGGGGTATCTGGCTACACCTTC. This codes for CASSPGGVSGYTF.

J is TRBJ2-2 and V is TRBV6-1; D is possibly TRBD1 (6 bases). This CDR3 has 15 residues. Trimming took off 8 bases at V and 0 bases at J, with 13 bases between the two ends. CDR1 is MNHNS and CDR2 is SASEGT in the germline V gene. The CDR3 loop reads CASSSGHPNTGELFF. As DNA, the CDR3 is TGTGCCAGCTCATCGGGACACCCGAACACCGGGGAGCTGTTTTTT.

The J gene is TRBJ2-7, the V gene TRBV19; no clear D. The CDR3 totals 14 residues. Trimming took off 4 bases at V and 0 bases at J, with 10 bases between the two ends. Germline V lookup: CDR1 LNHDA, CDR2 SQIVND (reference sequence). The CDR3 loop reads CASSTGQDSYEQYF. CDR3 sequence (DNA): TGTGCCAGTAGTACCGGCCAGGACTCCTACGAGCAGTACTTC.

This sequence joins TRBV5-1 and TRBJ1-1; D is perhaps TRBD1 (6 bases). The CDR3 contains 14 residues. Germline assignment: CDR1 SGHRS and CDR2 YFSETQ. V was shortened by 0 bases and J by 7 bases, with 13 bases between the two germline ends. The CDR3 DNA reads as TGCGCCAGCAGCTTGGTTGGGGGCGGGAGTGAAGCTTTCTTT. Protein product: CASSLVGGGSEAFF.

The chain carries TRBV27 and TRBJ2-1, with 10 nucleotides matching TRBD1. The CDR3 length is 15 residues. V shed 3 bases, J shed 8 bases, and the junction held 7 bases outside the gene matches. CDR1 is MNHEY, CDR2 SMNVEV, per germline (reference sequence). CDR3 loop: CASSFGQGGWDEQFF. The CDR3 DNA is TGTGCCAGCAGTTTTGGACAGGGGGGTTGGGATGAGCAGTTCTTC.